This T cell receptor (beta chain) appears in the sequencing data of a study of T-cell reconstitution after alpha-beta-depleted transplantation in children. The authors prepared the TCRbeta library with unique molecular identifiers. TCRdb passed the PCR reads through MiXCR, listing each CDR3 protein once. The table records about 1,000,000 distinct CDR3 sequences, roughly 29% of them present only once. The CDR3 spans 15 residues. Germline V lookup: CDR1 MNHEY, CDR2 SVGEGT. J was trimmed by 4 bases and V by 7 bases; bases with no gene match: 8. Overall study results and limits: One year after transplant, T-cell counts and diversity came mostly from newly produced T cells. About two months after transplant, alpha-beta T cells reportedly came from several hundred expanded graft clones. Recipient T cells and thymic progenitors that survived gave rise to the high TCRbeta diversity observed at day 60 in some patients.

About this clonotype: Antigen specificity is unknown.

The receptor's source is a boy in the first two years of life who had a stem cell transplant for SCID, so the T cells may come from the graft donor. This material consisted of PBMCs, mostly from graft donor cells, taken 360 days after TCRalphabeta/CD19-depleted stem cell transplant. This chain joins TRBV6-2 or TRBV6-3 and TRBJ2-2; 8 bases fit TRBD1. The CDR3 region has the DNA TGTGCCAGCAACTCAGGGGGCGCCAGCACCGGGGAGCTGTTTTTT. Its translation is CASNSGGASTGELFF.